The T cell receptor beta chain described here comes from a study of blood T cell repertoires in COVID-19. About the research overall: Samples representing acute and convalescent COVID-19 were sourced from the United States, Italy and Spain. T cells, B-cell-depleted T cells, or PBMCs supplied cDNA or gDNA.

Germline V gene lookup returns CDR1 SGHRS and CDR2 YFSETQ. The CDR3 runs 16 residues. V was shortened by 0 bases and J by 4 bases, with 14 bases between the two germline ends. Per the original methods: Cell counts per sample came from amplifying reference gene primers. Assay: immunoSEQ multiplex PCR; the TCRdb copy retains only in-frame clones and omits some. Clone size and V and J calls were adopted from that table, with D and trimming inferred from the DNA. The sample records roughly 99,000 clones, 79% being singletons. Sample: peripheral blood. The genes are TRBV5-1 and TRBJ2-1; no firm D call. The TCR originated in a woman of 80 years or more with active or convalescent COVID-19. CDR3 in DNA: TGCGCCAGCAGCTTGGAAATCCAGATCCCATACAATGAGCAGTTCTTC. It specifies CASSLEIQIPYNEQFF.